Listed below are T cell receptor beta chains from one sample, sequenced in a study of blood T cell repertoires in COVID-19. Here immunoSEQ multiplex PCR was the method, and the copy in TCRdb shows in-frame clones only, minus some. The data hold around 300,000 clones, with about nine tenths observed a single time. Sample: peripheral blood. These TCRs come from a man between 50 and 59 years old with acute or convalescent COVID-19. The CDR3 runs from the conserved cysteine through the conserved F or W. The order of the fields is clone size, V gene, J gene, D gene, CDR3 DNA, CDR3 protein. The D gene is left open where the match is weak. Size is stated for part of the rows, as once, few or many counts, or as a class when the clone is expanded.

size: NA; V: TRBV6-1; J: TRBJ1-5; D: TRBD1; DNA: TGTGCCAGCAGTGAACGGGCAGGGGGCCAGCCCCAGCATTTT; CDR3: CASSERAGGQPQHF
size: NA; V: TRBV2; J: TRBJ1-2; D: TRBD1; DNA: TGTGCCAGCACCCGGGACAGAGAAATTTATGGCTACACCTTC; CDR3: CASTRDREIYGYTF
size: few; V: TRBV9; J: TRBJ1-1; D: TRBD1; DNA: TGTGCCAGCAGCGTAGTCCGGACAGGGGATCTTACTGAAGCTTTCTTT; CDR3: CASSVVRTGDLTEAFF
size: NA; V: TRBV7-3; J: TRBJ1-6; D: NA; DNA: TGTGCCAGCAGCTTAAGCGGGGTGGTTCATTCACCCCTCCACTTT; CDR3: CASSLSGVVHSPLHF
size: NA; V: TRBV4-2; J: TRBJ2-1; D: TRBD2; DNA: TGTGCCAGCAGCCAAGATCTGGGCGGGGGGAGCCATGAGCAGTTCTTC; CDR3: CASSQDLGGGSHEQFF
size: NA; V: TRBV18; J: TRBJ1-2; D: NA; DNA: TGTGCCAGCTCACCACTCGGGAGGGGCGGAGAAGCAAGGTATGGCTACACCTTC; CDR3: CASSPLGRGGEARYGYTF
size: NA; V: TRBV18; J: TRBJ2-6; D: TRBD2; DNA: TGTGCCAGCTCACCAAAGGGACTAGCAGGCTCTGGGGCCAACGTCCTGACTTTC; CDR3: CASSPKGLAGSGANVLTF
size: NA; V: TRBV6-1; J: TRBJ1-5; D: NA; DNA: TGTGCCAGCAGTGAGTCCCCTGGCAGGGGTTATAGCAATCAGCCCCAGCATTTT; CDR3: CASSESPGRGYSNQPQHF
size: NA; V: TRBV11-2; J: TRBJ2-7; D: TRBD1; DNA: TGTGCCAGCAGCTTAGAGACCGGGACAGGGATGTACGAGCAGTACTTC; CDR3: CASSLETGTGMYEQYF
size: NA; V: TRBV4-1; J: TRBJ2-4; D: TRBD1; DNA: TGCGCCAGCAGCCATATAACGACAGGGGATCCCAAAAACATTCAGTACTTC; CDR3: CASSHITTGDPKNIQYF
size: NA; V: TRBV9; J: TRBJ1-1; D: NA; DNA: TGTGCCAGCAACCAACTTTCGAACACTGAAGCTTTCTTT; CDR3: CASNQLSNTEAFF
size: NA; V: TRBV2; J: TRBJ1-6; D: TRBD1; DNA: TGTGCCAGCTTTGGCCAGGGGGATTCACCCCTCCACTTT; CDR3: CASFGQGDSPLHF
size: NA; V: TRBV29-1; J: TRBJ2-3; D: TRBD2; DNA: TGCAGCGTTGTGGGGGGTAGCGGGGGCTATACAGATACGCAGTATTTT; CDR3: CSVVGGSGGYTDTQYF
size: NA; V: TRBV7-9; J: TRBJ1-1; D: NA; DNA: TGTGCCAGCAGCCCACTACAGGGTTTGGGGAACACTGAAGCTTTCTTT; CDR3: CASSPLQGLGNTEAFF
size: once; V: TRBV10-2; J: TRBJ1-2; D: NA; DNA: TGCGCCAGCAGTGAGTCGATAGGGGTCAGGGGAGCTAACTATGGCTACACCTTC; CDR3: CASSESIGVRGANYGYTF
size: NA; V: TRBV5-1; J: TRBJ2-5; D: NA; DNA: TGCGCCAGCAGCTTCGGGACTCCTTATGAGACCCAGTACTTC; CDR3: CASSFGTPYETQYF
size: NA; V: TRBV9; J: TRBJ1-6; D: NA; DNA: TGTGCCAGCAGCGTAGACGGGGTGTTAGATTCACCCCTCCACTTT; CDR3: CASSVDGVLDSPLHF
size: NA; V: TRBV5-5; J: TRBJ1-2; D: TRBD1; DNA: TGTGCCAGCAGCCCGACGAGAGGCAGGGGGTCCTATGGCTACACCTTC; CDR3: CASSPTRGRGSYGYTF
size: NA; V: TRBV7-3; J: TRBJ2-2; D: NA; DNA: TGTGCCAGCAGCTTAACCCACCCCCCCGCGAGGGGGGAGCTGTTTTTT; CDR3: CASSLTHPPARGELFF
size: NA; V: TRBV5-5; J: TRBJ2-7; D: NA; DNA: TGTGCCAGCAGCTTGGAGGCAGGGCCCTACTACGAGCAGTACTTC; CDR3: CASSLEAGPYYEQYF
size: NA; V: TRBV4-1; J: TRBJ2-1; D: NA; DNA: TGCGCCAGCAGCCAGAGGGGGTCCGGGTCCCCCAATGAGCAGTTCTTC; CDR3: CASSQRGSGSPNEQFF
size: NA; V: TRBV2; J: TRBJ2-7; D: TRBD1; DNA: TGTGCCAGCAGTGAAAGGGTACAGGGGCCGGACTTC; CDR3: CASSERVQGPDF
size: NA; V: TRBV18; J: TRBJ1-2; D: NA; DNA: TGTGCCAGCTCACCTGACTCAAACTATGGCTACACCTTC; CDR3: CASSPDSNYGYTF
size: few; V: TRBV2; J: TRBJ2-2; D: NA; DNA: TGTGCCAGCAGTGATACAGCCGGGGAGCTGTTTTTT; CDR3: CASSDTAGELFF
size: few; V: TRBV7-9; J: TRBJ1-6; D: NA; DNA: TGTGCCAGCAGCTTATATCGCAGCGAAGATGGCTCCTATAATTCACCCCTCCACTTT; CDR3: CASSLYRSEDGSYNSPLHF
size: NA; V: TRBV4-1; J: TRBJ1-6; D: NA; DNA: TGCGCCAGCAGCCAAGAATTGAGGTCACCCCTCCACTTT; CDR3: CASSQELRSPLHF
size: NA; V: TRBV6-5; J: TRBJ2-1; D: NA; DNA: TGTGCCAGCAGATCCCGGGGGAGCTCCTACAATGAGCAGTTCTTC; CDR3: CASRSRGSSYNEQFF
size: NA; V: TRBV5-5; J: TRBJ1-3; D: NA; DNA: TGTGCCAGCAGCTTGGCCGGGACAAGCTCTGGAAACACCATATATTTT; CDR3: CASSLAGTSSGNTIYF
size: NA; V: TRBV4-1; J: TRBJ2-7; D: TRBD1; DNA: TGCGCCAGCAGCCAAATCGGAACAGGGGGCGAAGACAAGCAGTACTTC; CDR3: CASSQIGTGGEDKQYF